These 12 T cell receptor delta chains originate from one sample sequenced in a study of gamma-delta chains in newborns, infants, children. TCRdb re-called clones from the reads using CATT. This sample has roughly 7,100 delta-chain clones; under 0.75% occur once, and the top ten carry about a sixth. The sample comprised blood. Every receptor here comes from a child who was a newborn, infant or young child, either healthy, febrile or measles-vaccinated (not recorded which).

Sample share makes this clone medium-sized (0.01 to 0.1%). V and J are TRDV2 and TRDJ3; 7 nucleotides align to TRDD3. This CDR3 comprises 19 residues. Losses at the gene ends were 1 base for V and 0 bases for J; bases not matched to a gene: 8. CDR1 GEAIGNYY and CDR2 EKD come from the germline V gene. The CDR3 bases are TGTGCCTGTGACACTCTGGGGGGCAGAAGCTCCTGGGACACCCGACAGATGTTTTTC. Translating it yields CACDTLGGRSSWDTRQMFF.

About this clone: TCRdb attributes to this sequence the protein of a much larger clone, which differs from the DNA translation at residue 5; a read error is likely, and the protein displayed is translated from the DNA. The gene calls are TRDV2 and TRDJ3; 8 bases map to TRDD3. The germline V gene encodes CDR1 GEAIGNYY and CDR2 EKD. This CDR3 region has 18 residues. Unmatched junction bases numbered 4, after V lost 0 bases and J lost 1 base. The CDR3, as DNA: TGTGCCTGTGACACCTGGGGGATCGGGTCCTGGGACACCCGACAGATGTTTTTC. It specifies CACDTWGIGSWDTRQMFF.

As for this clone: TCRdb's protein, taken from a much larger clone, differs from this DNA's translation at residue 10, likely owing to a read error; the protein displayed comes from the DNA. This chain uses TRDV2 with TRDJ3, with D perhaps matching TRDD3 (6 bases). Germline V gene lookup returns CDR1 GEAIGNYY and CDR2 EKD. This CDR3 comprises 18 residues. This CDR3 is CACDTWGPSYWDTRQMFF. The DNA for the CDR3 is TGTGCCTGTGACACCTGGGGGCCCAGCTACTGGGACACCCGGCAGATGTTTTTC.

This clone was detected only a few times. At one end the junction does not follow the germline gene, possibly because of a read error. This CDR3 is CACDTYWGPHADELIF. The CDR3, as DNA: TGTGCCTGTGACACTTACTGGGGGCCTCACGCCGATGAACTCATCTTT. The chain combines TRDV2 with TRDJ1; TRDD3 matches 8 bases. CDR1 and CDR2 (germline): GEAIGNYY, EKD. This CDR3 spans 16 amino acids.

Turning to this clone: This probably arose from a read error, given a far larger clone one base away. This same CDR3 is encoded by further DNA sequences in the sample. The chain employs TRDV2 and TRDJ3; TRDD3 aligns across 10 bases. The germline V gene has CDR1 GEAIGNYY and CDR2 EKD. J gave up 0 bases and V 3 bases, and 4 bases lay outside the gene matches. This CDR3 is 18 amino acids long. CDR3 residues: CACDLLGDSSWDTRQMFF. The CDR3 nucleotides read TGTGCCTGTGACCTGCTGGGGGATAGCTCCTGGGACACCCGACAGATGTTTTTC.

On this clone: A much larger clone lies a single base off, so this may be a read error. Other DNA variants within this sample encode the same CDR3. The CDR3 is CACDPLLGPWDTRQMFF. DNA of the CDR3: TGTGCCTGCGACCCTCTACTGGGCCCCTGGGACACCCGACAGATGTTTTTC. The chain has TRDV2 and TRDJ3; tentative D call: TRDD3 (6 bases). Per the germline V gene, CDR1 is GEAIGNYY and CDR2 is EKD. The CDR3 spans 17 residues. V lost 7 bases and J lost 2, with 17 bases in between.

This clone is deemed large. The sample carries other DNA sequences with the same CDR3. The gene calls are TRDV2 and TRDJ2, with 11 bases aligning to TRDD3. Germline CDR1 GEAIGNYY, CDR2 EKD. This CDR3 comprises 16 residues. J lost 0 bases, V lost 2 bases, and 1 base had no gene match. DNA for the CDR3: TGTGCCTGTGACATACTGGGGGATACTTTGACAGCACAACTCTTCTTT. Translation: CACDILGDTLTAQLFF.

As to this clone: This DNA translates differently at residue 9 from the TCRdb protein, which is that of a much larger clone; a read error is likely, and the protein shown is the DNA's own translation. The rearrangement links TRDV2 to TRDJ3; perhaps TRDD3 as D (5 bases). Germline loops: CDR1 GEAIGNYY, CDR2 EKD. Between the trimmed V and J ends, which lost 2 bases and 0 bases, there was a span of 22 bases. The CDR3 contains 21 residues. CDR3 sequence: CACDSIRTEGSSSWDTRQMFF. The CDR3 nucleotides read TGTGCCTGTGACAGTATAAGGACTGAGGGATCGAGCTCCTGGGACACCCGACAGATGTTTTTC.

On this clone: This likely stems from a read error, as it lies one base from a far larger clone. At the DNA level, this CDR3 is encoded by other sequences in the same sample as well. This chain connects TRDV2 to TRDJ1, with 10 bases identical to TRDD3. The germline CDR1 and CDR2 sequences are GEAIGNYY and EKD. The CDR3 is 14 residues long. The CDR3 is CACDTGGYTDKLIF. DNA for the CDR3: TGTGCCTGTGACACTGGGGGATACACCGATAAGCTCATCTTT.

This clone was seen a few times. Only one base separates this from a far larger clonotype, so it likely reflects a read error. The rearrangement joins TRDV2 to TRDJ3; 9 bases are a match to TRDD3. This CDR3 is 19 amino acids long. CDR1 is GEAIGNYY and CDR2 is EKD in the germline V gene. The CDR3 coding sequence is TGTGCCTGTGACAAACTGGGGGACCGACGCTCCCGGGACACCCGACAGATGTTTTTC. This gives the protein CACDKLGDRRSRDTRQMFF.

Comments on this clone: A much larger clone lies one base from this, so it may be a read error. The CDR3 reads CACDVLGDTWDIRQMFF. CDR3 sequence (DNA): TGTGCCTGTGACGTACTGGGGGATACCTGGGACATCCGACAGATGTTTTTC. The chain combines TRDV2 with TRDJ3, with 12 bases matching TRDD3. Germline V CDR1 and CDR2: GEAIGNYY, EKD. The CDR3 length is 17 residues.

A word on this clone: This may be a read error: a much more frequent sequence differs by one nucleotide. The sample holds other DNA sequences that translate to the same CDR3. This rearrangement joins TRDV2 to TRDJ3; 7 bases line up with TRDD3. The CDR3 covers 18 residues. Germline CDR1 GEAIGNYY, CDR2 EKD. CDR3 in amino acids: CACDTVLGISWDTRQMFF. The CDR3 nucleotides are TGCGCCTGTGACACAGTACTGGGGATCTCCTGGGACACCCGACAGATGTTTTTC.